The present TCR beta chain was sequenced within a study of T cells in Graves' hyperthyroidism and ophthalmopathy. Amplification of TCR beta CDR3 regions was performed using RNA transcripts as template. HTBI primers were employed in a first-round RT-PCR of the TCR CDR3. TCRdb used MiXCR to reprocess the multiplex PCR reads, holding one entry per CDR3 protein. The table lists some 370,000 distinct CDR3 sequences, roughly an eighth of them singletons, with 25% to 30% in the top ten. As regards this clonotype: What it binds is unknown.

The V and J ends lost 5 bases and 5 bases, in that order; junction bases with no gene match: 7. The CDR3 is 14 amino acids. Germline loops: CDR1 LNHDA, CDR2 SQIVND (reference sequence). Broader study findings: Most thyroid-expanded clonotypes above 0.001 were also found in blood.

The sequence was obtained from a man between 45 and 60 years old with Graves' ophthalmopathy. The genes are TRBV19 and TRBJ2-3; 7 bases agree with TRBD1. The source material was blood. Here the CDR3 reads CASSSHRGRDTQYF. The CDR3 DNA is TGTGCCAGTAGTTCCCACAGGGGTCGAGATACGCAGTATTTT.